The entry that follows covers one TCR beta chain sequence. The CDR3 extends over 17 amino acids. J was trimmed by 1 base and V by 2 bases; bases with no gene match: 9. Germline V gene data show CDR1 as SGHNT and CDR2 as YENEEA. The entry originates in a study of blood T cell repertoires in COVID-19. Generated by immunoSEQ multiplex PCR, the TCRdb table keeps only in-frame clones and is missing some. The data show approximately 150,000 clones, approximately 80% seen once. This chain joins TRBV11-3 and TRBJ2-3, with 7 bases matching TRBD2. The sequence was collected from a human donor in a cohort sampled during active COVID-19. The sample consisted of peripheral blood. CDR3 DNA sequence: TGTGCCAGCAGCTTAAGTGTAACTAGCGACGGCACAGATACGCAGTATTTT. As protein: CASSLSVTSDGTDTQYF.